The 30 T cell receptor beta chains reported below all come from one sample, sequenced in a study of CD8 T cells in ankylosing spondylitis. TCRdb reprocessed the 5' RACE reads with MiXCR, giving one entry per CDR3 protein. The table records 800,000 to 900,000 distinct CDR3 sequences, over 9.5% of them present only once. No antigen is known for these receptors. Study-wide results and caveats: Fewer than ten highly homologous variants made up a TCR beta motif, and this motif appeared characteristic of ankylosing spondylitis blood.

The source material was blood, either unsorted or a sorted T cell fraction (not recorded which). All receptors derive from a male donor with ankylosing spondylitis.

The chain couples TRBV2 to TRBJ2-6; D is unresolved. Trimming pared 7 bases from V and 2 bases from J, leaving 18 bases between. The CDR3 totals 17 residues. Germline CDR1 is SNHLY and CDR2 is FYNNEI. The CDR3: CASTRDPNPTGANVLTF. The CDR3 DNA sequence: TGTGCCAGCACCCGAGACCCAAACCCCACTGGGGCCAACGTCCTGACTTTC.

The table lists this clonotype with a few counts. The chain carries TRBV10-3 and TRBJ1-1; no definite D call. This CDR3 comprises 15 residues. The germline CDR1 and CDR2 sequences are ENHRY and SYGVKD. V lost 0 bases to trimming and J lost 0 bases, with 8 bases between them. DNA of the CDR3: TGTGCCATCAGTGAGTCCCAGGTCATGAACACTGAAGCTTTCTTT. This codes for CAISESQVMNTEAFF.

The V call is TRBV4-2, the J call TRBJ2-7; D not certain. The CDR3 sequence is 15 residues long. Trimming stripped 0 bases from V and 1 base from J, with 10 bases between. Germline CDR1 and CDR2: LGHNA and YNFKEQ. Written as DNA, the CDR3 is TGTGCCAGCAGCCAAGAGGACGGAAGATCCTACGAGCAGTACTTC. Its protein product is CASSQEDGRSYEQYF.

This clonotype has a count of ten or more. J is TRBJ2-5 and V is TRBV5-1; D is undetermined. The V gene's germline CDR1 is SGHRS and CDR2 YFSETQ. CDR3 length: 14 residues. V was trimmed by 0 bases and J by 2 bases, leaving 8 bases between them. The chain's CDR3 is CASSLGLTQETQYF. The DNA for the CDR3 is TGCGCCAGCAGCTTGGGGCTAACTCAAGAGACCCAGTACTTC.

The chain combines TRBV6-5 with TRBJ2-5; unclear D gene. Trimming pared 4 bases from V and 8 bases from J, leaving 17 bases between. The CDR3 sequence is 14 residues long. Germline V lookup: CDR1 MNHEY, CDR2 SVGAGI. The chain's CDR3 is CASSSGRGRVTQYF. The CDR3 DNA reads TGTGCCAGCAGTTCAGGACGCGGAAGGGTTACCCAGTACTTC.

Only a few counts were recorded for this clonotype. The chain carries TRBV28 and TRBJ2-7, with D uncertain. Per the germline V gene, CDR1 is MDHEN and CDR2 is SYDVKM. The CDR3 loop spans 15 amino acids. V lost 4 bases to trimming and J lost 4 bases, with 17 bases between them. In DNA form, the CDR3 reads TGTGCCAGCAGTTGGCTAAACTCAAGGAAATACGAGCAGTACTTC. It is translated as CASSWLNSRKYEQYF.

Only a few counts were recorded for this clonotype. This chain uses TRBV7-9 with TRBJ2-2, with TRBD1 matching over 7 bases. J lost 0 bases, V lost 1 base, and 2 bases had no gene match. This CDR3 has 16 residues. The germline CDR1 and CDR2 sequences are SEHNR and FQNEAQ (reference sequence). In nucleotides, the CDR3 is TGTGCCAGCAGCTTAGGTACAGGGGCGAACACCGGGGAGCTGTTTTTT. Residues: CASSLGTGANTGELFF.

This clonotype has a count of ten or more. The CDR3 loop is CASSAGPTLSSYNEQFF. The CDR3 nucleotides are TGTGCCAGCAGCGCCGGTCCCACTCTTAGCTCCTACAATGAGCAGTTCTTC. This chain uses TRBV9 with TRBJ2-1; D remains ambiguous. V dropped 3 bases and J dropped 0 bases, with 16 bases sitting between them. CDR1 is SGDLS, CDR2 YYNGEE, per germline. The CDR3 has 17 residues.

The chain couples TRBV20-1 to TRBJ2-7; D not resolved. Trimming pared 0 bases from V and 7 bases from J, leaving 13 bases between. This CDR3 region has 13 residues. Germline V gene data show CDR1 as DFQATT and CDR2 as SNEGSKA (reference sequence). In DNA form, the CDR3 reads TGCAGTGCTAGAGATGACAAGGTGTGGGAGCAGTACTTC. Its protein is CSARDDKVWEQYF.

The chain is built from TRBV30 and TRBJ2-2; D call uncertain. The germline V and J ends were trimmed by 4 bases and 0 bases, with 18 bases remaining between them. Germline values: CDR1 GTSNPN, CDR2 SVGIG (reference sequence). CDR3 size: 17 residues. The CDR3 DNA reads TGTGCCTGGAATATCTGGGAACCATTTTCGAACACCGGGGAGCTGTTTTTT. It specifies CAWNIWEPFSNTGELFF.

At least ten counts were recorded for this clonotype. In nucleotides, the CDR3 is TGTGCCAGCAGCTTAGGTCACAGCTATGGCTACACCTTC. The encoded protein is CASSLGHSYGYTF. The rearrangement links TRBV7-2 to TRBJ1-2; D is uncertain. Trimming left V 1 base short and J 4 bases short, with 7 bases between. Germline CDR1 and CDR2: SGHTA and FQGNSA. The CDR3 extends over 13 amino acids.

This clonotype was seen at least ten times. The chain joins TRBV7-3 to TRBJ2-3, with D perhaps assigned TRBD1 or TRBD2 (6 bases each). CDR1 is SGHTA, CDR2 FQGTGA, per germline. The germline V and J ends were trimmed by 5 bases and 2 bases, with 11 bases remaining between them. The CDR3 has 14 residues. CDR3 coding DNA: TGTGCCAGCAGCACGGGGGCCTACACAGATACGCAGTATTTT. As protein: CASSTGAYTDTQYF.

The chain couples TRBV6-2 or TRBV6-3 to TRBJ2-7; D is undetermined. The V and J ends lost 8 bases and 4 bases respectively, with 9 bases between them. This CDR3 is 11 amino acids long. CDR1 and CDR2 from the germline V gene are MNHEY and SVGEGT. The CDR3 is CASVNGYEQYF. The CDR3, as DNA: TGTGCCAGCGTTAATGGATACGAGCAGTACTTC.

The chain combines TRBV19 with TRBJ1-1; D is possibly TRBD1 (6 bases). Germline-derived CDR1 and CDR2 are LNHDA and SQIVND (reference sequence). The CDR3 is made up of 16 amino acids. V was pared by 6 bases and J by 2 bases, with 19 bases between. The CDR3 spells CASRVLTGHGNTEAFF. The CDR3 bases are TGTGCCAGTAGGGTACTTACGGGACACGGAAACACTGAAGCTTTCTTT. Complete variable domain (other parts from reference TRBV19 and TRBJ1-1): DGGITQSPKYLFRKEGQNVTLSCEQNLNHDAMYWYRQDPGQGLRLIYYSQIVNDFQKGDIAEGYSVSREKKESFPLTVTSAQKNPTAFYLCASRVLTGHGNTEAFFGQGTRLTVV.

V is TRBV5-1 and J is TRBJ2-1, with 8 bases identical to TRBD2. Trimming took 1 base from V and 3 from J; bases not matched to a gene: 3. CDR3 size: 15 residues. Looked up from germline, CDR1 is SGHRS and CDR2 is YFSETQ. The CDR3 reads CASSLRREDYNEQFF. For the CDR3, the DNA is TGCGCCAGCAGCTTGAGGCGGGAGGACTACAATGAGCAGTTCTTC.

This clonotype came up a few times. The chain couples TRBV5-1 to TRBJ1-1; D gene unclear. Between the trimmed V and J ends, which lost 0 bases and 6 bases, there was a span of 12 bases. The CDR3 extends over 14 amino acids. The V gene's germline CDR1 is SGHRS and CDR2 YFSETQ. The CDR3 sequence: CASSLEVGTSEAFF. Here the CDR3 DNA reads TGCGCCAGCAGCTTGGAGGTGGGTACCTCTGAAGCTTTCTTT. Complete variable domain (other parts from reference TRBV5-1 and TRBJ1-1): KAGVTQTPRYLIKTRGQQVTLSCSPISGHRSVSWYQQTPGQGLQFLFEYFSETQRNKGNFPGRFSGRQFSNSRSEMNVSTLELGDSALYLCASSLEVGTSEAFFGQGTRLTVV.

A few counts support this clonotype. The CDR3 sequence: CASSPVDPRTDTQYF. CDR3 coding DNA: TGCGCCAGCAGCCCGGTGGACCCCCGGACAGATACGCAGTATTTT. The chain employs TRBV5-1 and TRBJ2-3; D not resolved. Germline CDR1 and CDR2: SGHRS and YFSETQ. V was trimmed by 4 bases and J by 3 bases, leaving 15 bases between them. CDR3 length: 15 residues.

CDR3 sequence reads: CASSLAHLGSNQETQYF. CDR3 in DNA: TGTGCCAGCAGCTTAGCCCACCTGGGGAGTAACCAAGAGACCCAGTACTTC. The chain carries TRBV7-6 and TRBJ2-5; D may be TRBD2 (5 bases). The ends were cut back, 0 bases at V and 0 bases at J, with 14 bases in the middle. Germline V lookup: CDR1 SGHVS, CDR2 FNYEAQ. The CDR3 runs 17 residues.

The CDR3 here is CASSPAGPVSYNEQFF. CDR3 nucleotides: TGCGCCAGCAGCCCAGCGGGACCGGTCTCCTACAATGAGCAGTTCTTC. This chain uses TRBV10-1 with TRBJ2-1; TRBD2 matches 7 bases. Unmatched junction bases numbered 8, after V lost 6 bases and J lost 0 bases. The CDR3 has 16 amino acids. From germline, CDR1 is WNHNN and CDR2 SYGVQD (reference sequence).

The V gene is TRBV10-3, the J gene TRBJ2-1; TRBD2 matches at 12 bases. The CDR3 length is 19 residues. Germline values: CDR1 ENHRY, CDR2 SYGVKD. V gave up 6 bases and J gave up 4 bases; unmatched junction bases: 16. This chain's CDR3 is CAISVLGQAGTSGYNEQFF. Written as DNA, the CDR3 is TGTGCCATCAGCGTTTTGGGACAGGCCGGGACTAGCGGGTACAATGAGCAGTTCTTC.

This clonotype appeared many times. The CDR3 region has the DNA TGCGCCAGCAGCATCAGCAATGAGCAGTTCTTC. This gives the protein CASSISNEQFF. This rearrangement joins TRBV5-1 to TRBJ2-1; D is undetermined. Germline V gene data show CDR1 as SGHRS and CDR2 as YFSETQ. V was trimmed by 4 bases and J by 6 bases, leaving 5 bases between them. CDR3 length: 11 amino acids.

The table lists this clonotype with many counts. This chain joins TRBV29-1 and TRBJ2-1; D call uncertain. Between the trimmed V and J ends, which lost 2 bases and 10 bases, there was a span of 6 bases. This CDR3 has 10 residues. CDR1 and CDR2 (germline): SQVTM, ANQGSEA. In nucleotides, the CDR3 is TGCAGCGTTGAAACTGAAGAGCAGTTCTTC. It codes for CSVETEEQFF.

This clonotype was found a few times. J is TRBJ1-4 and V is TRBV15; possible D gene TRBD1, 5 bases. V was cut by 0 bases and J by 8 bases, with 10 bases left in between. The germline gives CDR1 LNHNV, CDR2 YYDKDF (reference sequence). There are 14 residues in the CDR3. Written as DNA, the CDR3 is TGTGCCACCAGCAGAGATCAGGGACGAGAAAAACTGTTTTTT. It specifies CATSRDQGREKLFF.

This clonotype has a handful of counts. This chain uses TRBV20-1 with TRBJ2-1, with TRBD2 matching 14 bases. Germline V CDR1 and CDR2: DFQATT, SNEGSKA (reference sequence). The trim removed 7 bases at V and 8 bases at J, leaving 1 base unmatched. This CDR3 is 12 amino acids long. The CDR3, as DNA: TGCAGTGGACTAGCGGGAGGGCATGAGCAGTTCTTC. Its translation is CSGLAGGHEQFF.

The rearrangement links TRBV5-1 to TRBJ2-1, with 7 nucleotides matching TRBD2. This CDR3 is built from 16 residues. Germline assignment: CDR1 SGHRS and CDR2 YFSETQ. V trimming: 1 base; J trimming: 7 bases; junction bases outside the gene matches: 11. CDR3 sequence: CASSLIRLAESNEQFF. CDR3 nucleotide sequence: TGCGCCAGCAGCTTGATTCGTCTAGCGGAAAGTAATGAGCAGTTCTTC. The full variable domain, its missing parts supplied by reference TRBV5-1 and TRBJ2-1, is KAGVTQTPRYLIKTRGQQVTLSCSPISGHRSVSWYQQTPGQGLQFLFEYFSETQRNKGNFPGRFSGRQFSNSRSEMNVSTLELGDSALYLCASSLIRLAESNEQFFGPGTRLTVL.

This clonotype was picked up a small number of times. The V and J genes are TRBV7-9 and TRBJ2-3; D is unclear. From germline, CDR1 is SEHNR and CDR2 FQNEAQ (reference sequence). The CDR3 extends over 12 amino acids. Trimming cost V 6 bases and J 2 bases, with 6 bases left between them. CDR3 nucleotide sequence: TGTGCCAGCAGGTTCCCCACAGATACGCAGTATTTT. Translated, it gives CASRFPTDTQYF.

This clonotype was recorded at least ten times. The chain has TRBV29-1 and TRBJ1-1; D may be TRBD1 (6 bases). V was clipped by 8 bases and J by 0 bases, with 13 bases between them. Germline CDR1 SQVTM, CDR2 ANQGSEA. This CDR3 comprises 13 residues. For the CDR3, the DNA is TGCAGCACCCAGGGGAACATGAACACTGAAGCTTTCTTT. This gives the protein CSTQGNMNTEAFF. Supplemented by reference TRBV29-1 and TRBJ1-1, the full variable domain reads SAVISQKPSRDICQRGTSLTIQCQVDSQVTMMFWYRQQPGQSLTLIATANQGSEATYESGFVIDKFPISRPNLTFSTLTVSNMSPEDSSIYLCSTQGNMNTEAFFGQGTRLTVV.

This clonotype was counted between two and nine times. The chain joins TRBV12-3 or TRBV12-4 to TRBJ2-7; D tentatively reads TRBD1 or TRBD2 (5 bases each). The CDR3 spans 12 residues. The V end lost 4 bases, the J end lost 6 bases, and 10 bases lay between the germline ends. This CDR3 reads CASSYMRGEQYF. DNA for the CDR3: TGTGCCAGCAGTTATATGAGGGGCGAGCAGTACTTC.

This clonotype has more than one count but fewer than ten. The chain couples TRBV3-1 to TRBJ2-5; weak D call: TRBD2 (6 bases). The CDR3 runs to 15 residues. V was clipped by 4 bases and J by 4 bases, with 16 bases between them. Germline-derived CDR1 and CDR2 are LGHDT and YNNKEL (reference sequence). The CDR3 spells CASSPRGTGGETQYF. The CDR3 region has the DNA TGTGCCAGCAGCCCTCGGGGGACCGGGGGAGAGACCCAGTACTTC.

This clonotype was observed a handful of times. The genes are TRBV7-6 and TRBJ2-3, with D uncertain. In germline, CDR1 is SGHVS, CDR2 FNYEAQ. CDR3 length equals 11 residues. The V and J ends lost 6 bases and 4 bases respectively, with 5 bases between them. CDR3 in amino acids: CASSDADTQYF. The CDR3 DNA reads as TGTGCCAGCAGTGATGCAGATACGCAGTATTTT.